A single count supports the clone carrying this T cell receptor (beta chain). Its antigen remains unknown. The source of the sample is a study of T cell clones after liver transplantation. Turning to the study itself: Graft-donor-reactive sequences were compared with third-party-reactive TCRbeta sequences from pre-transplant mixed lymphocyte reactions. Samples came pre-transplant, pre-randomization before withdrawal, and post-randomization after withdrawal ended. Study-wide results and limits: In a couple of subjects, few donor cells limited the measurable donor-reactive repertoire.

CDR1 and CDR2 (germline): MGHDK, SYGVNS. This CDR3 comprises 15 residues. J lost 5 bases, V lost 4 bases, and 8 bases had no gene match. Clones were read by immunoSEQ multiplex PCR, and TCRdb kept only the in-frame ones, dropping some. The sample has 85,000 to 130,000 clones, approximately 78% seen once. The sample in question was CD4+ T cells from blood, obtained before liver transplant. This chain links TRBV25-1 with TRBJ2-7; 10 positions agree with TRBD1. The TCR sequence derives from a human donor who received a liver transplant. CDR3 loop: CASSGTGTGVNEQYF. The CDR3 coding sequence is TGTGCCAGCAGTGGTACCGGGACAGGGGTCAACGAGCAGTACTTC.